Listed below are T cell receptor beta chains from one sample, sequenced in a study of T cell responses to AZD1222 COVID-19 vaccine. Sequencing was performed with immunoSEQ multiplex PCR; in TCRdb, only in-frame clones are kept and a portion is missing. The sample has 150,000 to 200,000 clones, roughly 89% seen once; the top ten hold over 1.5%. The sequencing used peripheral blood, collected on day 0 of AZD1222 vaccination. The receptors derive from an adult in good health. Both conserved end residues are part of each CDR3. A D gene is named only where the DNA matches it firmly. Not every row has a clone size; where given, it reads once, few, many or a size class.

TRBJ2-5 TRBV5-6 TRBD2 NA TGTGCCAGCAGCTGGCGGGGGTCGGGGGAGACCCAGTACTTC CASSWRGSGETQYF
TRBJ1-4 TRBV30 NA NA TGTGCCTGGAGTGTAATCAGGGTCGGAGGGGGACTGTTTTTT CAWSVIRVGGGLFF
TRBJ1-1 TRBV19 TRBD1 NA TGTGCCAGTAGTTCCCCGGGACAGGGGAGCACTGAAGCTTTCTTT CASSSPGQGSTEAFF
TRBJ1-3 TRBV6-5 NA NA TGTGCCAGCAGTCCACAGGGCAATGGAAACACCATATATTTT CASSPQGNGNTIYF
TRBJ1-1 TRBV19 NA NA TGTGCCAGTAGTATATCAGTGAACACTGAAGCTTTCTTT CASSISVNTEAFF
TRBJ1-1 TRBV4-2 TRBD1 NA TGTGCCAGCAGCCCCAACCTGGGACAGCTGAACACTGAAGCTTTCTTT CASSPNLGQLNTEAFF
TRBJ1-6 TRBV27 NA NA TGTGCCAGCAGTTTCCAGGCCAATAATTCACCCCTCCACTTT CASSFQANNSPLHF
TRBJ2-1 TRBV19 TRBD2 NA TGTGCCAGTAGTATCGCGGGAGGGCCCTACAATGAGCAGTTCTTC CASSIAGGPYNEQFF
TRBJ1-6 TRBV5-1 NA NA TGCGCCAGCAGAACGAGCTCCTATAATTCACCCCTCCACTTT CASRTSSYNSPLHF
TRBJ1-2 TRBV29-1 NA once TGCAGCGTGGATGGCTACACCTTC CSVDGYTF
TRBJ1-4 TRBV6-2/TRBV6-3 NA NA TGTGCCAGCAGTCGGGATGGGATTAATGAAAAACTGTTTTTT CASSRDGINEKLFF
TRBJ1-3 TRBV7-9 NA NA TGTGCCAGCAGCTTAGCACAGATTGTCTCTGGAAACACCATATATTTT CASSLAQIVSGNTIYF
TRBJ1-1 TRBV5-4 NA once TGTGCCAGCAGCTTGGGACTAGGTGTGTTCGCTTTCTTT CASSLGLGVFAFF
TRBJ2-2 TRBV19 TRBD2 NA TGTGCCAGTCGGGTGGGGGGGTACACCGGGGAGCTGTTTTTT CASRVGGYTGELFF
TRBJ1-5 TRBV3-1/TRBV3-2 NA NA TGTGCCAGCAGCCCCCGTTATAGCAATCAGCCCCAGCATTTT CASSPRYSNQPQHF
TRBJ1-3 TRBV29-1 NA once TGCAGCGTCGTCACGTCTACTCACACCATATATTTT CSVVTSTHTIYF
TRBJ2-5 TRBV3-1/TRBV3-2 TRBD1 NA TGTGCCAGCAGCCAAGAGAGGGACAGCACTAGACAAGAGACCCAGTACTTC CASSQERDSTRQETQYF
TRBJ2-5 TRBV6-5 NA NA TGTGCCAGCAGACCTTCAAACAGCCGGCCGGGGACCCAGTACTTC CASRPSNSRPGTQYF